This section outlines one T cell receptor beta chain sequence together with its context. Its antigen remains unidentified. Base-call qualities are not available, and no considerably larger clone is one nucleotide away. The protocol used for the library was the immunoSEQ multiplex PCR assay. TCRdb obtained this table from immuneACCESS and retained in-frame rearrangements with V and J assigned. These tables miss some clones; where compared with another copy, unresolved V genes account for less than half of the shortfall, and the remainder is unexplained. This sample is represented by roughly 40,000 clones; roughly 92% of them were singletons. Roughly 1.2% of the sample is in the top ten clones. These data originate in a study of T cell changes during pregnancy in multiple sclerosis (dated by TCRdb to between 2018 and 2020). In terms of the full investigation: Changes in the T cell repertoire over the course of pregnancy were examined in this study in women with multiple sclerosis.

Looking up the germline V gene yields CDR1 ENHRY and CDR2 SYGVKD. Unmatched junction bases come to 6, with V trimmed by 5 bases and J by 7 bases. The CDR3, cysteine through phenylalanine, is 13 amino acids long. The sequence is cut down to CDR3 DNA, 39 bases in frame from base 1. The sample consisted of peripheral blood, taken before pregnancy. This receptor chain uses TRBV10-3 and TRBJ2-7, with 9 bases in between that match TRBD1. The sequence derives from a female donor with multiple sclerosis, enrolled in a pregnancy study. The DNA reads TGTGCCATCAGTCGGGACAGGGACTGGGAGCAGTACTTC. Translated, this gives CAISRDRDWEQYF.